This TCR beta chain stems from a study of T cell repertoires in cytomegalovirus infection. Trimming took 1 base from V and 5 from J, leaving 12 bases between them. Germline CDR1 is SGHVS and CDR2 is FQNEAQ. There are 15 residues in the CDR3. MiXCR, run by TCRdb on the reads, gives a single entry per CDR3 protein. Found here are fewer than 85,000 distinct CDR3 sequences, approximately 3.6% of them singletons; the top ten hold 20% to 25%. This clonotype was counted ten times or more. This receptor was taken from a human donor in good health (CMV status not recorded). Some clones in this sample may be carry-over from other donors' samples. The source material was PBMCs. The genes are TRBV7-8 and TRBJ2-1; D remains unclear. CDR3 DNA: TGTGCCAGCAGCTTAGGTTCCAGAACTAACAATGAGCAGTTCTTC. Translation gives CASSLGSRTNNEQFF. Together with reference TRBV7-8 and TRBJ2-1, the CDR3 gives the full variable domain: GAGVSQSPRYKVAKRGQDVALRCDPISGHVSLFWYQQALGQGPEFLTYFQNEAQLDKSGLPSDRFFAERPEGSVSTLKIQRTQQEDSAVYLCASSLGSRTNNEQFFGPGTRLTVL.